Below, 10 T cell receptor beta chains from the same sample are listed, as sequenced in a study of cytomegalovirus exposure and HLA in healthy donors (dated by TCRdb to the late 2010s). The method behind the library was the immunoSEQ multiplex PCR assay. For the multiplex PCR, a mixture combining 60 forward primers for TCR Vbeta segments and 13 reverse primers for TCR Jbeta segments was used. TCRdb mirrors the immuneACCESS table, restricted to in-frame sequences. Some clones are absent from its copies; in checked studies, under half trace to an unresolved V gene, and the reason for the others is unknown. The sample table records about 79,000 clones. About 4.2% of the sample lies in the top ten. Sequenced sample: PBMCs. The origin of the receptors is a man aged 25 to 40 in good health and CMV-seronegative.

Here the CDR3 DNA reads TGTGCCAGCAGTGCACGGGACAGGGGAAGTTTTGGCGAAAAACTGTTTTTT. Its translation is CASSARDRGSFGEKLFF. This chain joins TRBV6-1 and TRBJ1-4; 10 nucleotides align to TRBD1. From germline, CDR1 is MNHNS and CDR2 SASEGT. With V trimmed by 4 bases and J by 8 bases, 13 bases remained unmatched. This CDR3 has 17 amino acids.

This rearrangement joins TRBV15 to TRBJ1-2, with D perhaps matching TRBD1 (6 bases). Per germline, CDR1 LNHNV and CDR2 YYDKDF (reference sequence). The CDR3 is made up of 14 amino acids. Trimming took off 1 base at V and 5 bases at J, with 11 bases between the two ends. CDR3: CATSRAEDSYGYTF. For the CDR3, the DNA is TGTGCCACCAGCAGAGCCGAGGACAGTTATGGCTACACCTTC.

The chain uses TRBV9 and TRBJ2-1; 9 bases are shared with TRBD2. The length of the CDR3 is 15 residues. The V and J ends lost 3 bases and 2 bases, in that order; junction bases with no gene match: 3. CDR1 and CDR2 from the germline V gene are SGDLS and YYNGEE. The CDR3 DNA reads TGTGCCAGCAGCGCCTTAGCGGGGGCCTACAATGAGCAGTTCTTC. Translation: CASSALAGAYNEQFF.

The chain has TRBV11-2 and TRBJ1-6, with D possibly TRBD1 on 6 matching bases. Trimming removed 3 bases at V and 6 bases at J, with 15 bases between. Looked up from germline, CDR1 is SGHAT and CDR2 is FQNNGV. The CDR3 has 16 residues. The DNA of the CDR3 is TGTGCCAGCAGCTTCACCTGGGACACGGCTAATTCACCCCTCCACTTT. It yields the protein CASSFTWDTANSPLHF.

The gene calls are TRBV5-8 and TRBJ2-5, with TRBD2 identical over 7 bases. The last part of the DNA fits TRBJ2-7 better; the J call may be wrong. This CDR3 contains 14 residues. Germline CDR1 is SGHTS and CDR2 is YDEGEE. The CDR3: CASSFQRTSYEQYF. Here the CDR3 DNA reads TGTGCCAGCAGCTTCCAGAGGACTAGCTACGAGCAGTACTTC.

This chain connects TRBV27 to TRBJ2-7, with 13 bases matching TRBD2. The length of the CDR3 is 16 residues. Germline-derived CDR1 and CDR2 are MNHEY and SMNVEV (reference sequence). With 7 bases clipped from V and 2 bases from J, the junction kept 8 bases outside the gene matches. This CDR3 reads CASTQGLAGTPYEQYF. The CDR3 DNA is TGTGCCAGCACCCAGGGACTAGCGGGAACCCCCTACGAGCAGTACTTC.

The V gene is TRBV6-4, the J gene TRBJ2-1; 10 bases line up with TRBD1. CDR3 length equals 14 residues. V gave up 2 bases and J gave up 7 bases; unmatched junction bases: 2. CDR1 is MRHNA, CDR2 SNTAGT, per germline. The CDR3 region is CASSDRTGGNEQFF. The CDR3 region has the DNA TGTGCCAGCAGTGACAGGACAGGGGGAAATGAGCAGTTCTTC.

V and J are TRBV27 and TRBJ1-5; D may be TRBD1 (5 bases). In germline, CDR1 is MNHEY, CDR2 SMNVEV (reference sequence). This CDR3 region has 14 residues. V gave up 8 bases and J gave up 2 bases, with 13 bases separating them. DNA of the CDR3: TGTGCCAGCGGGCAGGGTAGGCGCAATCAGCCCCAGCATTTT. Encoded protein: CASGQGRRNQPQHF.

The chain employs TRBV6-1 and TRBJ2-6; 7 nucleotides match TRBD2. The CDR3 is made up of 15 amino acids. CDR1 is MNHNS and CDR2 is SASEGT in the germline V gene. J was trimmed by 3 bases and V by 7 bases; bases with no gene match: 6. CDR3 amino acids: CASTLGGGGANVLTF. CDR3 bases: TGTGCCAGCACCCTAGGCGGGGGTGGGGCCAACGTCCTGACTTTC.

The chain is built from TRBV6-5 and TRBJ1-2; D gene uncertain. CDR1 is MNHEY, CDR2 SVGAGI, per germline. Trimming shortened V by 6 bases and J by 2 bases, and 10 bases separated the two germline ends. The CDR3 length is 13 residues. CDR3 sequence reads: CASSLTGNYGYTF. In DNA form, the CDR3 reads TGTGCCAGCAGCTTAACGGGGAACTATGGCTACACCTTC.